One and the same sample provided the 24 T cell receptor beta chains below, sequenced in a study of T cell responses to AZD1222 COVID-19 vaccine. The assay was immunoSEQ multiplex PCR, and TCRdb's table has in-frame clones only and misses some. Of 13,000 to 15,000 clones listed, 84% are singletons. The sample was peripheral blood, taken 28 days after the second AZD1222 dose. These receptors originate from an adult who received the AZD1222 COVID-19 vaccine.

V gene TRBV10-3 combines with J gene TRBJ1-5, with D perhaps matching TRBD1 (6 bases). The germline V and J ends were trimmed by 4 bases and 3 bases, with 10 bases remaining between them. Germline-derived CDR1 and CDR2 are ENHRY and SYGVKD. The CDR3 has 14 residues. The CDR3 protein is CAISAQGDNQPQHF. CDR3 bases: TGTGCCATCAGTGCACAGGGAGACAATCAGCCCCAGCATTTT.

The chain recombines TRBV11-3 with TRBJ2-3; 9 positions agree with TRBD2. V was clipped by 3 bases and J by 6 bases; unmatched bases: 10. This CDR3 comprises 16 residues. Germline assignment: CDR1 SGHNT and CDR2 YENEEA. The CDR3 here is CASSFGGREGPDTQYF. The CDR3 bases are TGTGCCAGCAGCTTCGGTGGGCGGGAGGGCCCCGATACGCAGTATTTT.

The CDR3 loop reads CAWIETGGTPEKLFF. CDR3 nucleotides: TGTGCCTGGATCGAAACAGGGGGTACGCCTGAAAAACTGTTTTTT. J is TRBJ1-4 and V is TRBV30, with TRBD1 matching over 8 bases. The J segment lost 7 bases and the V segment lost 4 bases, leaving 11 bases of the junction unmatched. This CDR3 contains 15 residues. Germline lookup yields CDR1 GTSNPN and CDR2 SVGIG (reference sequence).

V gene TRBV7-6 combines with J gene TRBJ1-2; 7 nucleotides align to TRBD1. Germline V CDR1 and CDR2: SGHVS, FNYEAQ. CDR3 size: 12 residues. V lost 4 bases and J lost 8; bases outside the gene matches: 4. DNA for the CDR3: TGTGCCAGCAGCTCAGGGGGTAAAGGCTACACCTTC. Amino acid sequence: CASSSGGKGYTF.

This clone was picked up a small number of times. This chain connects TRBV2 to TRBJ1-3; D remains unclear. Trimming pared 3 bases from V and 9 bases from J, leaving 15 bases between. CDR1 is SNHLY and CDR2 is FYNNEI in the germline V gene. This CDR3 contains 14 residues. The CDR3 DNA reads TGTGCCAGCAGTGATGGTTTCAGACCATTCACCATATATTTT. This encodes CASSDGFRPFTIYF.

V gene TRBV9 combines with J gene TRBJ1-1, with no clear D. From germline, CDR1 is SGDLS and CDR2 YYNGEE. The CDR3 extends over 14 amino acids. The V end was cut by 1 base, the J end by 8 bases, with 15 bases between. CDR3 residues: CASSVPPGGGEAFF. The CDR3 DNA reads TGTGCCAGCAGCGTACCCCCCGGTGGTGGAGAAGCTTTCTTT.

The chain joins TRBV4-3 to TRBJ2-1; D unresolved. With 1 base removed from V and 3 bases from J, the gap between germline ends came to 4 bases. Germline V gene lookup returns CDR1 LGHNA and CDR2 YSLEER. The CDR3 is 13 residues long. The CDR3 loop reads CASSQGIYNEQFF. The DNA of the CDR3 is TGCGCCAGCAGCCAAGGTATCTACAATGAGCAGTTCTTC.

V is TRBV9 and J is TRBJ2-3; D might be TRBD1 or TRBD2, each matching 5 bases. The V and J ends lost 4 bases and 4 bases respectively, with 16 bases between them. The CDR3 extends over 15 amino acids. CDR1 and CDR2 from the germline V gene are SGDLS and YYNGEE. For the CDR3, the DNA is TGTGCCAGCAGCCCTAACGGGGCTGGCGCAGATACGCAGTATTTT. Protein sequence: CASSPNGAGADTQYF.

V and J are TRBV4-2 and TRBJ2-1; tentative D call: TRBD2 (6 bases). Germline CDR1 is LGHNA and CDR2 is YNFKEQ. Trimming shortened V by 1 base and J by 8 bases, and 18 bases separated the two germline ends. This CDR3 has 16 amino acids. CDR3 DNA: TGTGCCAGCAGCCAAGTCGGAGGGGCCGGAGGCGATGAGCAGTTCTTC. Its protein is CASSQVGGAGGDEQFF.

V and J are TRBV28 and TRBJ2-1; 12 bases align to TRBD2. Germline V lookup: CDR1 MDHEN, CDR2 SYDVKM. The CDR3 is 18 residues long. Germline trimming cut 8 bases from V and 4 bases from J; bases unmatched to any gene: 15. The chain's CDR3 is CASWGHSLAGGSYNEQFF. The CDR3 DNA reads TGTGCCAGCTGGGGACATAGCCTAGCGGGAGGGTCATACAATGAGCAGTTCTTC.

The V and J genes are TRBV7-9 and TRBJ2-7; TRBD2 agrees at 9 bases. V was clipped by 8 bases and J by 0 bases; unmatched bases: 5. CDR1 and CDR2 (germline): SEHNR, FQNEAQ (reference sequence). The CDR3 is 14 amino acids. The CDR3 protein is CASATSGPSYEQYF. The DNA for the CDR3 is TGTGCCAGCGCGACTAGCGGACCCTCCTACGAGCAGTACTTC.

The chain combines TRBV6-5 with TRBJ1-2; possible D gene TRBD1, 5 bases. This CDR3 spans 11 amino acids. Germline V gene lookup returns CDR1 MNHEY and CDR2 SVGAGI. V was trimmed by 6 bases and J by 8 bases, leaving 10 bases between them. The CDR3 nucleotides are TGTGCCAGCAGGGGGGTGGGAGGCTACACCTTC. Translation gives CASRGVGGYTF.

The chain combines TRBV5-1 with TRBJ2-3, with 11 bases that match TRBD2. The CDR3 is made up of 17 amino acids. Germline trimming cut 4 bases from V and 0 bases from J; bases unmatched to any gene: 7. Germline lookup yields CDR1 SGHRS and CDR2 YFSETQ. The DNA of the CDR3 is TGCGCCAGCAGCCCCAGGACTAGCGGGTTTAGCACAGATACGCAGTATTTT. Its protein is CASSPRTSGFSTDTQYF.

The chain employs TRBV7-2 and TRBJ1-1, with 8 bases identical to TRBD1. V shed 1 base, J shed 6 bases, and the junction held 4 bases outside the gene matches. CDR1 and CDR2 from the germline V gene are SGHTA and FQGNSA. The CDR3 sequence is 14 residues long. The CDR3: CASSLEQGVAEAFF. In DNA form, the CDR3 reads TGTGCCAGCAGCTTAGAACAGGGGGTCGCTGAAGCTTTCTTT.

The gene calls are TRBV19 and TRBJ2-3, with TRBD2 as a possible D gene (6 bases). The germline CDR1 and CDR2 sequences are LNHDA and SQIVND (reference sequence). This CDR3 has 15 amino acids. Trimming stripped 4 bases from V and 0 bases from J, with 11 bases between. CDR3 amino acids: CASSKIAASTDTQYF. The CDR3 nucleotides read TGTGCCAGTAGTAAAATAGCGGCTAGCACAGATACGCAGTATTTT.

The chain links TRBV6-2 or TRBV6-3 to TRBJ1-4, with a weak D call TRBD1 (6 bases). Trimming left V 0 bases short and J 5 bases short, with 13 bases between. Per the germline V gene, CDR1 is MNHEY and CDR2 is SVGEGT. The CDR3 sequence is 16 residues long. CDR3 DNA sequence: TGTGCCAGCAGTTACTCCAGTGGGGGCCTCAATGAAAAACTGTTTTTT. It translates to CASSYSSGGLNEKLFF.

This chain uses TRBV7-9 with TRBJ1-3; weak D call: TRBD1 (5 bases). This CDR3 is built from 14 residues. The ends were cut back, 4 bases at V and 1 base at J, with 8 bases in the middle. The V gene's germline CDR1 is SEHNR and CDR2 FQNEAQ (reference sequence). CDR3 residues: CASSSTASGNTIYF. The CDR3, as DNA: TGTGCCAGCAGCTCGACAGCGTCTGGAAACACCATATATTTT. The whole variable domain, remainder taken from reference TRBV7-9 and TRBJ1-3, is DTGVSQNPRHKITKRGQNVTFRCDPISEHNRLYWYRQTLGQGPEFLTYFQNEAQLEKSRLLSDRFSAERPKGSFSTLEIQRTEQGDSAMYLCASSSTASGNTIYFGEGSWLTVV.

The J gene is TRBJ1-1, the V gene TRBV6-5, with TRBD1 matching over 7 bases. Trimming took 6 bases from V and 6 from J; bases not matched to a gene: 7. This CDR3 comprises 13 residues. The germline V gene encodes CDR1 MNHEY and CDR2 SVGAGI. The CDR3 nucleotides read TGTGCCAGCAGGCCCAGGGGGGTCGCTGAAGCTTTCTTT. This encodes CASRPRGVAEAFF.

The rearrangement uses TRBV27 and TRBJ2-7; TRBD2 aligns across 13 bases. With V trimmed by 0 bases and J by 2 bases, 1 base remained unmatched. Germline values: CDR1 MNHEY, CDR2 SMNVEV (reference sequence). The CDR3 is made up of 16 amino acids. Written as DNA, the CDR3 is TGTGCCAGCAGTTTATCGGGACTAGCGGGGACCTACGAGCAGTACTTC. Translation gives CASSLSGLAGTYEQYF.

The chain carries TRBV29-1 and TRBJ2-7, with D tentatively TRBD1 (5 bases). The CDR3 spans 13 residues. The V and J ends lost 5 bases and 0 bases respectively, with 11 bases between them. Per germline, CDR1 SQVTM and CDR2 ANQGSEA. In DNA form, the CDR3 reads TGCAGCGTTCAGGGCGTCAGCTCCTACGAGCAGTACTTC. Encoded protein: CSVQGVSSYEQYF.

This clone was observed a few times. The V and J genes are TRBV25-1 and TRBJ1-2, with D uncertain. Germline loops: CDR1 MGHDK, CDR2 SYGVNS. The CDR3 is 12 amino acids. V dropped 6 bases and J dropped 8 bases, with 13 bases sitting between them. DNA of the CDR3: TGTGCCAGCAGCAGACCTAAAGGCGGCTACACCTTC. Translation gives CASSRPKGGYTF.

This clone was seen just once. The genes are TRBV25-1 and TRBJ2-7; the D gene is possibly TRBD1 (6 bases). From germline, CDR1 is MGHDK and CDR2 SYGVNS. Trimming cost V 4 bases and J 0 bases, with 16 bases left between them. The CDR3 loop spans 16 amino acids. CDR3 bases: TGTGCCAGCAGTGCCCTAAACAGGGAATCCTCCTACGAGCAGTACTTC. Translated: CASSALNRESSYEQYF.

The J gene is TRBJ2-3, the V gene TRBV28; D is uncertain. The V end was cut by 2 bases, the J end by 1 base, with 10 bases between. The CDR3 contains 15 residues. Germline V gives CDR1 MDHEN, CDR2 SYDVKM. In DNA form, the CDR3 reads TGTGCCAGCAGTTTACCCCTCCCGGGCACAGATACGCAGTATTTT. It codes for CASSLPLPGTDTQYF.

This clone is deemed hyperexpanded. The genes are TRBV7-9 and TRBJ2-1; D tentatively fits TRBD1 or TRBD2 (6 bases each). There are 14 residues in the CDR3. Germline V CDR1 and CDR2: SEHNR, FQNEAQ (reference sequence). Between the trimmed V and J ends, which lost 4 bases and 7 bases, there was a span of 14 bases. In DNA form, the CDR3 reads TGTGCCAGCAGCTCACCCGAAGGGGGGAATGAGCAGTTCTTC. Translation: CASSSPEGGNEQFF. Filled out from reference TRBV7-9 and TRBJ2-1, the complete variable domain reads DTGVSQNPRHKITKRGQNVTFRCDPISEHNRLYWYRQTLGQGPEFLTYFQNEAQLEKSRLLSDRFSAERPKGSFSTLEIQRTEQGDSAMYLCASSSPEGGNEQFFGPGTRLTVL.